The 23 T cell receptor beta chains given below trace back to one sample, sequenced in a study of Ad26.COV2.S vaccination and SARS-CoV-2 variants. Assay used: immunoSEQ multiplex PCR; TCRdb lists only in-frame clones, some missing. Here the sample spans about 450,000 clones, 89% being singletons. Treatment here: some 19 received Ad26.COV2.S at low or high dose, single or two shots; five or six received placebo; per-sample allocation not given. The samples were gathered on day 63 after the first injection of vaccine or placebo. Sequencing was performed on peripheral blood, taken in a trial of Ad26.COV2.S vaccine versus placebo. These receptors all come from a person between 18 and 65 years old who received the Ad26.COV2.S COVID-19 vaccine or a placebo.

CDR3 sequence (DNA): TGTGCCATCAGTGTCGGACAGGGGTCCGATTATGGCTACACCTTC. Its protein product is CAISVGQGSDYGYTF. J is TRBJ1-2 and V is TRBV10-3, with 9 bases fitting TRBD1. V gave up 4 bases and J gave up 5 bases; unmatched junction bases: 8. CDR3 size: 15 residues. The germline V gene has CDR1 ENHRY and CDR2 SYGVKD.

The rearrangement links TRBV6-2 or TRBV6-3 to TRBJ1-4; D not resolved. The CDR3 totals 14 residues. V shed 6 bases and J shed 7 bases, with 15 bases lying between them. Germline V gene lookup returns CDR1 MNHEY and CDR2 SVGEGT. The CDR3 here is CASSAPLSGEKLFF. The DNA for the CDR3 is TGTGCCAGCAGCGCACCCCTCTCGGGTGAAAAACTGTTTTTT.

V is TRBV5-4 and J is TRBJ2-1, with 8 positions matching TRBD2. The V gene end was trimmed by 4 bases and the J gene end by 4 bases; junction bases not matched to a gene: 10. The germline CDR1 and CDR2 sequences are SGHNT and YYREEE (reference sequence). This CDR3 is built from 16 residues. The CDR3 DNA is TGTGCCAGCAGCCGGGAGGACGCTAGCGGGTACAATGAGCAGTTCTTC. It encodes CASSREDASGYNEQFF.

The gene calls are TRBV5-1 and TRBJ2-2, with 8 bases identical to TRBD2. CDR1 is SGHRS and CDR2 is YFSETQ in the germline V gene. Trimming removed 3 bases from V and 1 base from J; junction bases left unmatched: 5. The CDR3 is 16 amino acids. This chain's CDR3 is CASSSTSGLNTGELFF. CDR3 in DNA: TGCGCCAGCAGCTCAACTAGCGGATTGAACACCGGGGAGCTGTTTTTT.

The J gene is TRBJ1-2, the V gene TRBV28; TRBD1 might be the D (6 bases). This CDR3 is built from 13 residues. CDR1 is MDHEN and CDR2 is SYDVKM in the germline V gene. V lost 5 bases to trimming and J lost 3 bases, with 10 bases between them. The CDR3: CASSPAGDYGYTF. In nucleotides, the CDR3 is TGTGCCAGCAGTCCCGCAGGGGACTATGGCTACACCTTC.

The V and J genes are TRBV7-2 and TRBJ2-2; TRBD2 agrees at 8 bases. The CDR3 covers 16 residues. The V gene's germline CDR1 is SGHTA and CDR2 FQGNSA. V was clipped by 5 bases and J by 2 bases; unmatched bases: 7. CDR3 loop: CASSVRGGPNTGELFF. As DNA, the CDR3 is TGTGCCAGCAGCGTCCGGGGGGGCCCTAACACCGGGGAGCTGTTTTTT.

Many counts were recorded for this clone. V and J are TRBV11-3 and TRBJ2-7, with D unclear. The CDR3 has 14 residues. V lost 5 bases and J 2 bases, leaving 13 bases between the germline ends. Germline V lookup: CDR1 SGHNT, CDR2 YENEEA. CDR3 residues: CASSPNPGAYEQYV. Written as DNA, the CDR3 is TGTGCCAGCAGCCCTAATCCCGGTGCCTACGAGCAGTACGTC.

This chain joins TRBV5-1 and TRBJ2-7, with D unresolved. V was cut by 2 bases and J by 2 bases, with 11 bases left in between. Germline CDR1 and CDR2: SGHRS and YFSETQ. The CDR3 spans 14 residues. This CDR3 is CASSLVQPAYEQYF. The CDR3 bases are TGCGCCAGCAGCTTAGTACAGCCTGCCTACGAGCAGTACTTC.

This chain uses TRBV19 with TRBJ1-6; TRBD1 might be the D (5 bases). The CDR3 is 18 residues long. V lost 7 bases, J lost 0 bases, and 19 bases lay in between. The V gene's germline CDR1 is LNHDA and CDR2 SQIVND (reference sequence). The chain's CDR3 is CASKTRGAESSYNSPLHF. The CDR3 nucleotides read TGTGCCAGTAAAACCCGAGGGGCAGAAAGCTCCTATAATTCACCCCTCCACTTT.

This clone was observed a few times. The CDR3 loop is CASSSRTGRAFF. The CDR3 DNA reads as TGTGCCAGCAGTTCAAGGACAGGACGGGCTTTCTTT. This chain connects TRBV27 to TRBJ1-1, with 7 bases that match TRBD1. This CDR3 contains 12 residues. CDR1 MNHEY and CDR2 SMNVEV come from the germline V gene (reference sequence). Losses at the gene ends were 4 bases for V and 11 bases for J; bases not matched to a gene: 7.

This CDR3 is CASSLVSWGEQYV. DNA for the CDR3: TGTGCCAGCAGCTTAGTCTCGTGGGGCGAGCAGTACGTC. This chain links TRBV7-2 with TRBJ2-7; D is ambiguous. The CDR3 runs 13 residues. Germline V lookup: CDR1 SGHTA, CDR2 FQGNSA. V dropped 1 base and J dropped 6 bases, with 10 bases sitting between them.

The chain uses TRBV5-1 and TRBJ2-7; 9 bases map to TRBD2. The germline gives CDR1 SGHRS, CDR2 YFSETQ. The CDR3 has 14 amino acids. Trimming at V came to 4 bases and at J to 0 bases, leaving 2 bases not matched to a gene. The CDR3 DNA is TGCGCCAGCAGCACGACTAGCGGCTCCTACGAGCAGTACTTC. Encoded protein: CASSTTSGSYEQYF.

The chain is built from TRBV11-3 and TRBJ2-3, with D hard to call. The CDR3 spans 16 residues. Trimming removed 4 bases from V and 2 bases from J, with 16 bases in between. The germline V gene has CDR1 SGHNT and CDR2 YENEEA. This chain's CDR3 is CASSSDSAGPTDTQYF. CDR3 in DNA: TGTGCCAGCAGCTCCGATTCCGCAGGCCCCACAGATACGCAGTATTTT.

V and J are TRBV18 and TRBJ1-6; TRBD1 matches 7 bases. Losses at the gene ends were 3 bases for V and 4 bases for J; bases not matched to a gene: 3. CDR1 KGHSH and CDR2 LQKENI come from the germline V gene. The CDR3 has 15 residues. The CDR3 is CASSPADRYNSPLHF. The CDR3 bases are TGTGCCAGCTCACCTGCGGACAGGTATAATTCACCCCTCCACTTT.

V gene TRBV19 combines with J gene TRBJ2-5; D may be TRBD1 (6 bases). The CDR3 length is 14 residues. The germline gives CDR1 LNHDA, CDR2 SQIVND (reference sequence). Trimming removed 5 bases from V and 2 bases from J, with 12 bases in between. The CDR3 spells CASSAHTGQETQYF. For the CDR3, the DNA is TGTGCCAGTAGTGCCCATACAGGGCAAGAGACCCAGTACTTC.

The chain has TRBV5-4 and TRBJ2-1; no clear D. Looked up from germline, CDR1 is SGHNT and CDR2 is YYREEE (reference sequence). The V end was cut by 4 bases, the J end by 0 bases, with 11 bases between. This CDR3 has 15 residues. CDR3 in DNA: TGTGCCAGCAGCCCCGACGGCAGCTCCTACAATGAGCAGTTCTTC. This sequence encodes CASSPDGSSYNEQFF.

This rearrangement joins TRBV28 to TRBJ1-6, with TRBD1 matching over 9 bases. The CDR3 loop spans 18 amino acids. V dropped 5 bases and J dropped 3; count of bases not matched to a gene: 11. Germline CDR1 and CDR2: MDHEN and SYDVKM. The CDR3, as DNA: TGTGCCAGCAGTAAGGGACAGGGTAGCTCTGGCTATAATTCACCCCTCCACTTT. It encodes CASSKGQGSSGYNSPLHF. Full variable domain (rest looked up from reference TRBV28 and TRBJ1-6): DVKVTQSSRYLVKRTGEKVFLECVQDMDHENMFWYRQDPGLGLRLIYFSYDVKMKEKGDIPEGYSVSREKKERFSLILESASTNQTSMYLCASSKGQGSSGYNSPLHFGNGTRLTVT.

The chain couples TRBV5-6 to TRBJ1-2; 7 bases are shared with TRBD1. The CDR3 runs 17 residues. CDR1 and CDR2 from the germline V gene are SGHDT and YYEEEE. With V trimmed by 1 base and J by 6 bases, 15 bases remained unmatched. The chain's CDR3 is CASSLRGTAKLGDGYTF. The CDR3 bases are TGTGCCAGCAGCTTGAGGGGGACAGCAAAGTTAGGGGATGGCTACACCTTC.

V usage is TRBV29-1 and J usage is TRBJ2-1; perhaps TRBD2 as D (6 bases). V was pared by 5 bases and J by 8 bases, with 13 bases between. Germline V gene data show CDR1 as SQVTM and CDR2 as ANQGSEA. There are 12 residues in the CDR3. The chain's CDR3 is CSVTRGEDEQFF. In DNA, the CDR3 is TGCAGCGTTACAAGAGGGGAGGATGAGCAGTTCTTC.

The V call is TRBV25-1, the J call TRBJ1-2; 8 nucleotides align to TRBD1. After removal of 6 bases from V and 2 bases from J, the junction contained 5 bases not matched to a gene. The CDR3 contains 14 residues. Germline lookup yields CDR1 MGHDK and CDR2 SYGVNS. The CDR3 DNA sequence: TGTGCCAGCAGACGGACAGGGTTAAACTATGGCTACACCTTC. Translating it yields CASRRTGLNYGYTF.

The gene calls are TRBV7-9 and TRBJ1-2, with D unresolved. This CDR3 has 17 residues. Germline V gene data show CDR1 as SEHNR and CDR2 as FQNEAQ (reference sequence). The germline V and J ends were trimmed by 1 base and 6 bases, with 21 bases remaining between them. The DNA of the CDR3 is TGTGCCAGCAGCTTAGTTCCCTCAGACTCGATTGGGAATGGCTACACCTTC. It translates to CASSLVPSDSIGNGYTF.

The genes are TRBV6-5 and TRBJ1-5; D is undetermined. Germline V gene sequence: CDR1 MNHEY, CDR2 SVGAGI. The CDR3 loop spans 14 amino acids. Trimming stripped 5 bases from V and 5 bases from J, with 13 bases between. The CDR3 DNA is TGTGCCAGCAGTATAAGCCCCCAGTATCAGCCCCAGCATTTT. Translation gives CASSISPQYQPQHF.

The chain uses TRBV5-1 and TRBJ2-5; TRBD1 or TRBD2 may be the D gene (6 bases each). The ends were cut back, 4 bases at V and 4 bases at J, with 17 bases in the middle. Germline loops: CDR1 SGHRS, CDR2 YFSETQ. The CDR3 consists of 15 residues. CDR3 nucleotide sequence: TGCGCCAGCAGCAACCAAATACAGGGAGGAGAGACCCAGTACTTC. Protein: CASSNQIQGGETQYF.